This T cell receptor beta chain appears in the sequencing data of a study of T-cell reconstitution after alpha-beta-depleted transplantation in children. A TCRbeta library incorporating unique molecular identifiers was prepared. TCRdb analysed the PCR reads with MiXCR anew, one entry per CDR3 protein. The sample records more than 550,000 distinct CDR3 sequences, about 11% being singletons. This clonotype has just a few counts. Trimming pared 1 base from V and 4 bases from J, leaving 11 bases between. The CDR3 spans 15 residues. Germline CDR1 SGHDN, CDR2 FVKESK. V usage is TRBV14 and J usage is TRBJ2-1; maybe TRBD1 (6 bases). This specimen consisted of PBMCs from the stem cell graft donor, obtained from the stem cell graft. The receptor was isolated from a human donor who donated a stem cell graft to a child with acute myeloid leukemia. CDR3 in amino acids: CASSQVGGFYNEQFF. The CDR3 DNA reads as TGTGCCAGCAGCCAAGTAGGGGGATTTTACAATGAGCAGTTCTTC. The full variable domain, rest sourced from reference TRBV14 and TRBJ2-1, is EAGVTQFPSHSVIEKGQTVTLRCDPISGHDNLYWYRRVMGKEIKFLLHFVKESKQDESGMPNNRFLAERTGGTYSTLKVQPAELEDSGVYFCASSQVGGFYNEQFFGPGTRLTVL.